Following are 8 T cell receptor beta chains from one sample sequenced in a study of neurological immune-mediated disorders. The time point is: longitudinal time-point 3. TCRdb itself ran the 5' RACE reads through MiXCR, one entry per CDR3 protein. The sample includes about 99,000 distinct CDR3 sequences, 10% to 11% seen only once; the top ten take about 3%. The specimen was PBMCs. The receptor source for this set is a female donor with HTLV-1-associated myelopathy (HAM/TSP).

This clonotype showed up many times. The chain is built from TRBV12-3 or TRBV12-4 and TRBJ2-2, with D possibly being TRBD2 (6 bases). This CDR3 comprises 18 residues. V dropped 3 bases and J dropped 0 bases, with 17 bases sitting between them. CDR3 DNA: TGTGCCAGCAGTTTCGGGCCGGGACTTGGGGCGAACACCGGGGAGCTGTTTTTT. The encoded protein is CASSFGPGLGANTGELFF.

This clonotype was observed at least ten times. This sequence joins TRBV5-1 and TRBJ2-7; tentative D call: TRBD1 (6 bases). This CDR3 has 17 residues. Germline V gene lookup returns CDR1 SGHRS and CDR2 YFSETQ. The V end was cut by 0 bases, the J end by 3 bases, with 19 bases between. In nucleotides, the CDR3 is TGCGCCAGCAGCTTGGCGTACAGGGCTATGTCTAGCTACGAGCAGTACTTC. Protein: CASSLAYRAMSSYEQYF.

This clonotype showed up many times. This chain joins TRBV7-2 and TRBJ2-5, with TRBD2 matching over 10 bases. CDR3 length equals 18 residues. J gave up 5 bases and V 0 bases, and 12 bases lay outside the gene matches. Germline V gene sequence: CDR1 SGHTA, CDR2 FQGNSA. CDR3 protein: CASSLALTAAGGMETQYF. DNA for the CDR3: TGTGCCAGCAGCTTAGCCCTGACAGCAGCGGGGGGGATGGAGACCCAGTACTTC.

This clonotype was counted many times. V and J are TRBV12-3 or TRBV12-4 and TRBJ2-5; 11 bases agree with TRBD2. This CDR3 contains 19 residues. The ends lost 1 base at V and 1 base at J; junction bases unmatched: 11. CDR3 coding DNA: TGTGCCAGCAGTTTAGTTCTTTCTCTAGCGGGGGGTACCCAAGAGACCCAGTACTTC. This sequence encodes CASSLVLSLAGGTQETQYF.

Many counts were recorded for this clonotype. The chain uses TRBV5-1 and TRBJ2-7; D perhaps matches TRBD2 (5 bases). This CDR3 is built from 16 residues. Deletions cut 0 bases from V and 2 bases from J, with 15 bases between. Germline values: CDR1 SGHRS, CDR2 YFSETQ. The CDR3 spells CASSLAGTGYPYEQYF. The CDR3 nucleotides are TGCGCCAGCAGCTTGGCCGGAACGGGGTACCCCTACGAGCAGTACTTC.

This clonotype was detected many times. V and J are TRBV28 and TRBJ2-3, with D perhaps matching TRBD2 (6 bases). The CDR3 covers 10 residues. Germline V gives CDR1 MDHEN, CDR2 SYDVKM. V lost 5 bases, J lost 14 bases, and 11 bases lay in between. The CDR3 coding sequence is TGTGCCAGCAGTCAGGGACTGTTGTATTTT. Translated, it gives CASSQGLLYF.

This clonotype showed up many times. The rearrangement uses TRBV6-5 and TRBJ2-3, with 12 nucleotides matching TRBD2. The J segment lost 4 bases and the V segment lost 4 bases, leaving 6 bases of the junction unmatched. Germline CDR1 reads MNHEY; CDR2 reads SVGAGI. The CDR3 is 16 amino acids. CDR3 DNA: TGTGCCAGCAGTTCTTCTAGCGGGGGGGCCGCAGATACGCAGTATTTT. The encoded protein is CASSSSSGGAADTQYF.

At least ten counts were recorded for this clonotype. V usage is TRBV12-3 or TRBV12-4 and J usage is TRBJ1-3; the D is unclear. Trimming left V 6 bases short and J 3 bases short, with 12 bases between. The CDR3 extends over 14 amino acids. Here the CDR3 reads CASSRRDLGNTIYF. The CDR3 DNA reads TGTGCCAGCAGCCGACGCGACCTTGGAAACACCATATATTTT.